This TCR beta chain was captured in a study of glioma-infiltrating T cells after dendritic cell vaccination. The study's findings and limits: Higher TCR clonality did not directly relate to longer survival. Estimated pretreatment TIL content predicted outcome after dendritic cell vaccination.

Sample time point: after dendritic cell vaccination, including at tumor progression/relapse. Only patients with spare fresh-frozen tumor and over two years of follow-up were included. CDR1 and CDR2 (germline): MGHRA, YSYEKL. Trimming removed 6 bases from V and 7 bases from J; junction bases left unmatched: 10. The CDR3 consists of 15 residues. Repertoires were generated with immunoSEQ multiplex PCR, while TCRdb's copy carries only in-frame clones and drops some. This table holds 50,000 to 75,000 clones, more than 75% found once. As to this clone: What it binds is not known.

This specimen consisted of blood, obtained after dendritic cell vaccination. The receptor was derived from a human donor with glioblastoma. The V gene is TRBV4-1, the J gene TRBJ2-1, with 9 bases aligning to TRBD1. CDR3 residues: CASRRSGTGNNEQFF. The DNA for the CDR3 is TGCGCCAGCAGGCGATCCGGGACAGGGAATAATGAGCAGTTCTTC.